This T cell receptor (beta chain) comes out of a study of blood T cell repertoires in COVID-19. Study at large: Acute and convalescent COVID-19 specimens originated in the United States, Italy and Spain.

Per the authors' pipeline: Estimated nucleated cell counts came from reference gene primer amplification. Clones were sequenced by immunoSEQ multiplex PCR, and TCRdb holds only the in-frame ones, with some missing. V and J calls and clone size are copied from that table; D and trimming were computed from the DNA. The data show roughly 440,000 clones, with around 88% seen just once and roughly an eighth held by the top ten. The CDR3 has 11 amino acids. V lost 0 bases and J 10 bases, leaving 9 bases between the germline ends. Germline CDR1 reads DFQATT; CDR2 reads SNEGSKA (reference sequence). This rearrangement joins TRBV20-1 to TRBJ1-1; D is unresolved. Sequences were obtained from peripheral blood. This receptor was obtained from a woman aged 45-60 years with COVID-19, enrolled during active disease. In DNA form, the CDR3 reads TGCAGTGCTAGAGAGTGGGCTGGAGCTTTCTTT. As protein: CSAREWAGAFF.